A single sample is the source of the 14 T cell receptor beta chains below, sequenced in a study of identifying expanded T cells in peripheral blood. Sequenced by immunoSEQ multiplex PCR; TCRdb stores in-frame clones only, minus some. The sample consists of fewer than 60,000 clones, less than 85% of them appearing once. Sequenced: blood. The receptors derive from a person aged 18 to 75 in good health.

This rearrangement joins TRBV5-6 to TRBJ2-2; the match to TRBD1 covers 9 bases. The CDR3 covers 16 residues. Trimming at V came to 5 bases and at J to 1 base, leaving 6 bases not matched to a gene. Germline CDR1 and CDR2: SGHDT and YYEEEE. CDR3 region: CASRGPGQGNTGELFF. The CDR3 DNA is TGTGCCAGCAGGGGGCCGGGACAGGGGAACACCGGGGAGCTGTTTTTT.

This CDR3 is CASSPPGLPREAFF. CDR3 nucleotide sequence: TGTGCCAGCAGTCCTCCGGGACTACCCCGAGAAGCTTTCTTT. The V and J genes are TRBV27 and TRBJ1-1; maybe TRBD1 (5 bases). CDR1 and CDR2 (germline): MNHEY, SMNVEV (reference sequence). Trimming left V 5 bases short and J 8 bases short, with 18 bases between. This CDR3 spans 14 amino acids.

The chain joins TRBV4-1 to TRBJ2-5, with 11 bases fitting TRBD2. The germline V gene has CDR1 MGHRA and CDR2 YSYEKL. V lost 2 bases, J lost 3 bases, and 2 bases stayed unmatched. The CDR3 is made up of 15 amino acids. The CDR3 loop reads CASSQRGLAEETQYF. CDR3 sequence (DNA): TGCGCCAGCAGCCAACGGGGACTAGCGGAAGAGACCCAGTACTTC.

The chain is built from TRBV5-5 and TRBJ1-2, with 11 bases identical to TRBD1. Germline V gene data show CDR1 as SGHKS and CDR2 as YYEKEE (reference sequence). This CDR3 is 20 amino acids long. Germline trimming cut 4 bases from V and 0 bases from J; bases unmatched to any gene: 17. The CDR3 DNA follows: TGTGCCAGCAGCCCATCCCTCTCCCTCGGGACAGGGGGAGCTAACTATGGCTACACCTTC. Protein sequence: CASSPSLSLGTGGANYGYTF.

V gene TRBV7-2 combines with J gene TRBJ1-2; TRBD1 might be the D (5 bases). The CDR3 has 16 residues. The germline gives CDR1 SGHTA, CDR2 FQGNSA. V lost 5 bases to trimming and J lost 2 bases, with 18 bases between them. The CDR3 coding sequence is TGTGCCAGCAGCCGGGGGTCCGCTGAAAAAAACTATGGCTACACCTTC. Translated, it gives CASSRGSAEKNYGYTF.

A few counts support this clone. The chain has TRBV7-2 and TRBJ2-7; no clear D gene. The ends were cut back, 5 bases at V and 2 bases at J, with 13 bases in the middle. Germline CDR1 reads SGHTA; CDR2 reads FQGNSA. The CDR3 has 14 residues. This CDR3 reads CASSPSSPAYEQYF. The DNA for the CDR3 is TGTGCCAGCAGCCCTTCGAGCCCGGCCTACGAGCAGTACTTC. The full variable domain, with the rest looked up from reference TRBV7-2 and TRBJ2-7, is GAGVSQSPSNKVTEKGKDVELRCDPISGHTALYWYRQSLGQGLEFLIYFQGNSAPDKSGLPSDRFSAERTGGSVSTLTIQRTQQEDSAVYLCASSPSSPAYEQYFGPGTRLTVT.

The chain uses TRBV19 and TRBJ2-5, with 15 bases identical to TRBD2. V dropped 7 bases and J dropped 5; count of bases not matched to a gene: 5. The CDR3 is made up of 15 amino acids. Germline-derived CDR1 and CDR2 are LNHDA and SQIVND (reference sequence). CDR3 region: CASTRTSGRGETQYF. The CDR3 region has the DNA TGTGCCAGTACTCGGACTAGCGGGAGGGGGGAGACCCAGTACTTC.

CDR3 bases: TGTGCCAGTAGTCAAGGAACACAGGCGGGCGGGGAGCTGTTTTTT. This translates into CASSQGTQAGGELFF. This chain connects TRBV19 to TRBJ2-2; D is possibly TRBD1 or TRBD2 (5 bases each). CDR3 size: 15 residues. Between the trimmed V and J ends, which lost 5 bases and 7 bases, there was a span of 17 bases. Germline CDR1 is LNHDA and CDR2 is SQIVND (reference sequence).

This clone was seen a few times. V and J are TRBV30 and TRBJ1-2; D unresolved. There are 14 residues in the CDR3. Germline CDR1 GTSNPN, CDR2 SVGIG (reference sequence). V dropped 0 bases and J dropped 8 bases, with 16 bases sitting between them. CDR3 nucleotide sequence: TGTGCCTGGAGTGTACTAGCGGGCGGCGAGGGCTACACCTTC. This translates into CAWSVLAGGEGYTF.

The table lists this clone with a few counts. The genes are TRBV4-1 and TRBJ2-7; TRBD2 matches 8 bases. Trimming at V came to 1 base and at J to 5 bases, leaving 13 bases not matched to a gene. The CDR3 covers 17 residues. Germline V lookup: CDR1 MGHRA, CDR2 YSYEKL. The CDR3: CASSQVHTGGPKNEQYF. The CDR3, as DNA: TGCGCCAGCAGCCAAGTTCATACGGGAGGGCCAAAGAACGAGCAGTACTTC.

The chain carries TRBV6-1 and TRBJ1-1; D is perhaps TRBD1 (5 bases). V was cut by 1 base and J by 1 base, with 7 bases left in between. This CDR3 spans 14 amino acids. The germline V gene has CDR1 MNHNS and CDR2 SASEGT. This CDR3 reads CASSEERGNTEAFF. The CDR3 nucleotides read TGTGCCAGCAGTGAAGAGAGGGGGAACACTGAAGCTTTCTTT.

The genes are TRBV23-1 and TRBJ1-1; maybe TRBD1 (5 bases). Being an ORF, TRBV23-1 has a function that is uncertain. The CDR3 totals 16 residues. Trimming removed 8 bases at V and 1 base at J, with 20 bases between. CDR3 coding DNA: TGCGCCAGCCCCCAATGGGCGGGAGGGGAGAACACTGAAGCTTTCTTT. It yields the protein CASPQWAGGENTEAFF.

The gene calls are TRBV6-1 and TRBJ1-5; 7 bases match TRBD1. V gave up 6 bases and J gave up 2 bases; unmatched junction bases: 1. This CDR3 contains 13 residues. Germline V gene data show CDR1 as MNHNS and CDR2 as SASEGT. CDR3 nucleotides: TGTGCCAGCAGAGACAGGGGCAATCAGCCCCAGCATTTT. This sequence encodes CASRDRGNQPQHF.

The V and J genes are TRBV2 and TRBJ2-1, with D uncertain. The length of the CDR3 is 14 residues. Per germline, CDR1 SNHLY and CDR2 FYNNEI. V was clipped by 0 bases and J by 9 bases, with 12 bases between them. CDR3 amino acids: CASSEALAPGEQFF. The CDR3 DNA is TGTGCCAGCAGTGAAGCCTTAGCCCCTGGTGAGCAGTTCTTC.